This T cell receptor (beta chain) was recorded in a study of cytomegalovirus exposure and HLA in healthy donors. Across the whole study: Earlier, roughly 180 million T cells were analyzed, and 90 million to 120 million unique TCR beta sequences were found among them. Study results and caveats: Prior analysis indicated that the majority of TCR beta V segments exhibited productivity approximately 90% or approximately 30% of the time. Most TCR sequences proved rare, with some public TCRs found in many donors. Trimming of TCR beta V- and J-genes showed a link, identified in a later analysis, to a missense DCLRE1C variant.

A note on this clone: Its antigen is unknown.

The PCR had 60 Vbeta and 13 Jbeta primers. Sequencing was performed with immunoSEQ multiplex PCR; in TCRdb, only in-frame clones are kept and a portion is missing. The sample includes more than 85,000 clones, around 80% of them seen just once. Source material: PBMCs. This receptor was obtained from a man aged 25 to 40 in good health and CMV-seropositive.

CDR3 sequence: CAIQRGGGPWEQYF. The CDR3 DNA follows: TGTGCCATCCAAAGGGGCGGCGGCCCCTGGGAGCAGTACTTC. The chain combines TRBV10-3 with TRBJ2-7, with D possibly being TRBD1 (5 bases). The ends were cut back, 8 bases at V and 7 bases at J, with 21 bases in the middle. Per germline, CDR1 ENHRY and CDR2 SYGVKD. This CDR3 spans 14 amino acids.